This T cell receptor (beta chain) was sequenced during a study of cytomegalovirus exposure and HLA in healthy donors (TCRdb year 2017). Regarding the research as a whole: An earlier analysis of roughly 630 of the donors reported 250 to 300 Gb of sequence data and roughly 100 million unique TCR beta sequences from about 200 million T cells. Approximately 310 gigabases of sequencing data and approximately 85 million unique TCR sequences were included in an early release covering roughly 600 HLA-typed donors. Of the 300 to 500 genotyped donors, roughly 80% were placed in the genetic ancestry cluster associated with self-reported Caucasian donors. The study was designed to test whether signatures of past pathogen exposure could be identified by cataloging public T cell receptors. The study used immunosequencing to profile the T cell repertoires of 670 or so subjects and linked those repertoires to cytomegalovirus serostatus. Besides the first cohort of around 670 subjects, a separate validation cohort made up of over a hundred different subjects was used. To predict cytomegalovirus infection status, the study combined high-throughput TCR immunosequencing, statistical association of individual TCRs with disease status, and machine learning. A later analysis re-analyzed previously published TCR beta repertoires from approximately 700 donors and added high-resolution HLA genotyping to study TCR occurrence patterns. Rather than drawing on any new phenotypic data, the later analysis identified candidate immune exposures from TCR beta sequences and the way those sequences occurred across donors. An earlier analysis of 587 of the donors used high-throughput TCR beta sequencing to judge whether each TCR beta V gene segment behaved as functional or pseudogenic. Donor age, sex, ethnicity and CMV serostatus were compiled alongside the repertoire data. A later genetic analysis took genome-wide SNP genotypes for about three fifths of the roughly 700 donors and used that subset as a discovery cohort. All discovery cohort repertoires had been generated using a single sequencing platform. HLA typing covered class I and class II loci at four-digit resolution. Typing coverage varied by locus: roughly 629-640 donors for A, B, C, DRB1 and DQB1; roughly 510 for DQA1; more than 600 for DPA1; roughly 450 for DPB1. A handful of DR-DQ haplotypes were treated as single units for association and clustering because of strong linkage in the cohort. Among some 400 genotyped donors of the cohort, an average of approximately 240,000 unique TCR beta nucleotide sequences was sequenced per donor, of which about 19% were non-productive.

Broad study findings and their caveats: Because counts were too low, seventeen rarely observed V segments, including chromosome 9 orphons, were left out of the earlier analysis of some 600 of the donors. Specific HLA alleles were associated with roughly 17,000 TCR beta sequences at a false discovery rate of 0.05 in a later analysis. A further reported finding was that TCR beta sequences accurately predicted the HLA-A and HLA-B alleles for most subjects in the first cohort. The classifier was reported to diagnose cytomegalovirus status with high specificity and sensitivity in both the original and validation cohorts. Because some donors lacked HLA typing at each locus, the association tests relied only on the typed subset. In a later genetic analysis, fewer N-insertions in productive TCRs were reported among donors in an Asian-associated ancestry cluster than the 666-donor mean. When HLA alleles, especially DR and DQ, strongly co-occurred, TCR associations were difficult to assign to individual alleles. CMV serostatus was the only immune exposure information available for the cohort. Correlated functional status among segregating V segments might reflect linkage disequilibrium, but an unknown experimental factor could not be ruled out. The study listed 150 to 200 TCR beta chains as associated with cytomegalovirus. In a later analysis, the rate of TCR association differed among HLA loci, with DRB1 alleles having the most associated TCRs and HLA-C alleles having the fewest. According to the authors, the approach could potentially be generalized to other disease states and immunological phenotypes. An association between a missense DCLRE1C variant and V-gene and J-gene trimming of TCR beta chains was found in a later genetic analysis and replicated in an independent cohort. Across donors, most TCR sequences were observed very rarely, whereas some public TCRs were present in many individuals. Several of the top co-occurrence clusters appeared to be linked to parvovirus B19, influenza, CMV and Epstein-Barr virus, according to a later analysis. Compared with equally common non-associated chains, HLA-associated TCR beta chains in a later analysis were more clonally expanded and had lower generation probabilities. A later analysis found that most CMV-associated TCR beta chains appeared HLA-restricted, with HLA associations seemingly driven largely by CMV exposure. In vitro tests confirmed that three of the cytomegalovirus-associated TCR beta chains recognize cytomegalovirus antigens. The cohort was sequenced for TCR beta chains only, and without alpha or paired-chain data the features that could be detected were limited. Some IMGT-functional V segments, including TRBV6-2 and TRBV6-3, could not be distinguished by the 87-base-pair reads and were therefore excluded. A cluster of highly shared sequence variants was judged likely to be a technical artifact of the sequencing pipeline. In an earlier analysis of approximately 600 of the donors, most TCR beta V segments were observed in productive rearrangements about 90% or about 30% of the time, broadly matching IMGT annotations. Sequencing depth was assumed to be roughly uniform across donors in the presence/absence analyses, though that assumption may not hold.

About this clone itself: What this receptor recognizes is not known. No clone much larger than this one lies a single base away; base qualities are absent.

From a lookup of the germline V gene (reference sequence), CDR1 and CDR2 are LNHDA and SQIVND. The CDR3 goes from the cysteine to the phenylalanine over 14 residues. Only the CDR3 region is kept as DNA, spanning 42 bases read in frame from base 1. The germline V end is reduced by 1 base and the J end by 7 bases; junction bases left unmatched: 2. The library was prepared using the immunoSEQ multiplex PCR assay. For the multiplex PCR, a mixture combining 60 forward primers for TCR Vbeta segments and 13 reverse primers for TCR Jbeta segments was used. The CDR3 region of rearranged TCR beta genes was amplified from genomic DNA with a multiplex PCR assay. On the Illumina HiSeq System, the amplified TCR beta libraries were sequenced as 87-base-pair reads. As for the original processing: Across the 600 to 700 repertoires, a later analysis counted tens of millions of unique TCR beta chains, roughly 11 million of which were shared by at least two donors. Raw reads were error-corrected and collapsed into unique sequences by a nearest-neighbor algorithm in which closely related sequences were merged to remove PCR and sequencing errors. Alignment of CDR3 sequences to IMGT reference sequences was used to assign V, D and J gene segments. Each retained sequence needed at least a six-nucleotide match to both a V gene segment and a J gene segment. A rearrangement was called productive if the CDR3 had no stop codons and remained in frame with V and J, and every other rearrangement was called non-productive. Following IMGT convention, CDR3 was defined as the stretch from the second conserved V-encoded cysteine up to the conserved J-encoded phenylalanine. The earlier analysis of some 550 of the donors excluded any sequence lacking an unambiguous match to a single V gene segment. In an earlier analysis of 500 to 750 of the donors, V segments were called functional above 56.7% productive rearrangements and were called segregating when the between-donor standard deviation exceeded 5%. To diagnose cytomegalovirus status from the catalog of TCR beta chain sequences, a statistical classification framework was built. In a later analysis, TCR nucleotide sequences were compared against IMGT/GENE-DB human TR gene sequences so that V and J genes could be assigned. The TCRdist pipeline was used in a later analysis to assign CDR3 sequences and most-parsimonious VDJ recombination scenarios. A later analysis defined each TCR beta chain by its CDR3 amino acid sequence plus V-gene family, and excluded reads lacking a unique V-gene family. In a later analysis, 550 to 650 highly shared, low-generation-probability nucleotide sequences were removed to address suspected cross-contamination and a sequencing artifact. In a later analysis, a clonal expansion index for each public chain was calculated from normalized within-repertoire ranks of inferred template counts. A later analysis computed generation probabilities with a VDJ recombination model fitted to out-of-frame rearrangements, and checked the results against IGoR. In a later analysis, TCR-TCR, TCR-HLA and TCR-CMV co-occurrence was scored with hypergeometric tests, and a repertoire-size bias correction was applied to TCR pairs. In a later analysis, false discovery rates were estimated by permuting HLA or CMV assignments 20 times. In a later analysis, co-occurring TCRs were grouped with DBSCAN, and TCRdist sequence similarity was added when clustering was performed within HLA-allele-positive subsets. Repertoires with fewer than 30,000 or more than 120,000 public chains, plus five repertoires with anomalous nucleotide sharing, were excluded from co-occurrence clustering. TCRdb re-hosts the immuneACCESS table, in-frame sequences only. Its copies lack some clones; in the studies checked, an unresolved V gene accounts for under half of them, and the cause for the rest is not known. V and J calls plus clone size are reproduced from that table; the DNA served to infer D and trimming. This sample has about 140,000 clones in its table, and 70% to 85% of those were observed once. Around 9.1% of the sample lies in the top ten.

In total, around 600 healthy bone marrow donors made up the cohort. At the time of sampling, every cohort member was nominally healthy, though immune exposures that went unrecorded were likely present. The donor was CMV seropositive and was included in the group of almost 300 seropositive cohort members. Every donor gave a peripheral blood sample, and the peripheral blood mononuclear cells from that sample were used for TCR beta sequencing. Genomic DNA extraction from the blood cell samples was performed with the Qiagen DNeasy Blood Extraction Kit. The TCR comes from a woman aged 50 to 65 in good health and CMV-seropositive. Sequencing was done on a sample of PBMCs. This sequence uses TRBV19 and TRBJ1-1; the central 11 bases match TRBD1. At the DNA level, the sequence is TGTGCCAGTAGTATAGGGGACAGGGGGGGTGAAGCTTTCTTT. Translated, it reads CASSIGDRGGEAFF.